This T cell receptor beta chain was sequenced during a study of cytomegalovirus exposure and HLA in healthy donors. Whole-study context: The early release's HLA-typed donors yielded approximately 85 million unique TCRs. Study-wide results and limits: CMV antigen specificity was confirmed in vitro for three CMV-associated chains. Later analysis identified 17,000 or so TCR beta sequences associated with HLA alleles, using a false discovery rate threshold of 0.05. Later, TCR association rates were found to vary by HLA locus, highest for DRB1 and lowest for HLA-C.

The J segment lost 2 bases and the V segment lost 3 bases, leaving 1 base of the junction unmatched. This CDR3 spans 13 amino acids. CDR1 is SGHKS, CDR2 YYEKEE, per germline (reference sequence). As to this clone: Antigen specificity is unknown.

60 Vbeta and 13 Jbeta primers were used in PCR. Sequencing was performed with immunoSEQ multiplex PCR; in TCRdb, only in-frame clones are kept and a portion is missing. The top ten clones hold over 1.2% of a sample with over 150,000 clones, approximately 81% of them seen once. The sequence was collected from a man younger than 35 in good health and CMV-seronegative. V usage is TRBV5-5 and J usage is TRBJ2-5; 7 positions match TRBD1. The sample comprised PBMCs. The CDR3: CASSSTGQETQYF. DNA of the CDR3: TGTGCCAGCAGCTCGACAGGGCAAGAGACCCAGTACTTC.